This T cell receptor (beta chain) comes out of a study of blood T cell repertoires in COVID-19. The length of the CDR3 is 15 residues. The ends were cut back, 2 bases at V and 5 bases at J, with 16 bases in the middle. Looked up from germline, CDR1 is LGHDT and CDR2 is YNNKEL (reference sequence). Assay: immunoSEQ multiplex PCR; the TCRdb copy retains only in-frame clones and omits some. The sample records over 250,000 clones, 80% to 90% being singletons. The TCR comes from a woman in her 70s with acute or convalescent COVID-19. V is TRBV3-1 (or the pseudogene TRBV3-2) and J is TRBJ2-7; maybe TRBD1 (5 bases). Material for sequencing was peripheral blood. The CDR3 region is CASSQRVSGANEQYF. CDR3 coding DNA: TGTGCCAGCAGCCAACGGGTCTCTGGGGCGAACGAGCAGTACTTC.